This TCR beta chain came from a study of T-cell memory formation after mild COVID-19. For the study at large: For the most part, TCR clusters were specific to one donor.

On this clonotype itself: Its antigen is currently unknown.

TCRdb reprocessed the 5' RACE reads with MiXCR, giving one entry per CDR3 protein. The repertoire consists of some 410,000 distinct CDR3 sequences, with more than 20% occurring once and the leading ten covering less than 15%. The V gene end was trimmed by 7 bases and the J gene end by 2 bases; junction bases not matched to a gene: 15. Germline V gene sequence: CDR1 DFQATT, CDR2 SNEGSKA (reference sequence). This CDR3 is 16 amino acids long. Study-wide results and caveats: Pre-infection memory already had some responding clones, implying cross-reactive memory joined. The study found contracting CD4+ clones mainly in CM and EM and contracting CD8+ clones in EMRA. Second-wave clones that peaked on day 37 lacked confirmed SARS-CoV-2 specificity.

V and J are TRBV20-1 and TRBJ2-3; TRBD2 matches 7 bases. Sequencing input: PBMCs or a T cell subset sorted from them (not recorded which). The receptor's source is an adult woman who had mild COVID-19 (a few samples of this study predate the infection). Cell type and time point are not known. The CDR3 sequence is CSVLKGASGITDTQYF. CDR3 nucleotides: TGCAGTGTCCTGAAGGGCGCTAGCGGAATCACAGATACGCAGTATTTT.